The rows below give T cell receptor beta chains drawn from one sample of a study of chemoradiotherapy in HPV16-positive cancers. The repertoire was sequenced with immunoSEQ multiplex PCR; TCRdb's copy has only in-frame clones and lacks some. The sample records fewer than 40,000 clones, over 80% being singletons. Sequencing used blood, obtained from a patient who underwent chemoradiotherapy. Receptors were obtained from a human donor with HPV-associated anogenital cancer. CDR3s include the opening cysteine and the closing phenylalanine or tryptophan. A D gene is named only where the DNA matches it firmly. Expanded clones get a size class; other rows say once, few or many, or leave the size out.

j_call d_call clone_size v_call cdr3_nt cdr3_aa
TRBJ2-2 NA NA TRBV2 TGTGCCAGCAGACGTACTAGCTCCGGGGAGCTGTTTTTT CASRRTSSGELFF
TRBJ2-2 NA NA TRBV4-1 TGCGCCAGCAGCCAAATTAGGACCGGGGAGCTGTTTTTT CASSQIRTGELFF
TRBJ2-4 NA NA TRBV21-1 TGTGCCAGCAGCCCTCGGGACAAATTAGCCAAAAACATTCAGTACTTC CASSPRDKLAKNIQYF
TRBJ2-1 TRBD2 NA TRBV7-3 TGTGCCAGCAGCCGGGCGGGGGGCGAGAGAAATGAGCAGTTCTTC CASSRAGGERNEQFF
TRBJ2-5 NA once TRBV18 TGTGCCAGCTCACTCAGGGATCTAGAGACCCAGTACTTC CASSLRDLETQYF
TRBJ1-6 NA NA TRBV6-5 TGTGCCAGCAGTTACTCGGCGGCCAGGGGCAATTCACCCCTCCACTTT CASSYSAARGNSPLHF
TRBJ2-7 NA NA TRBV27 TGTGCCAGCAGTTTAGGGGGCGGGGGAGGACCCTACGAGCAGTACTTC CASSLGGGGGPYEQYF
TRBJ2-1 TRBD2 NA TRBV6-4 TGTGCCAGCAGCGCCGGGACTAGCTCCAATGAGCAGTTCTTC CASSAGTSSNEQFF
TRBJ2-5 NA NA TRBV7-6 TGTGCCAGCAGCTCCCTTTATGGGCCCCCCCAAGAGACCCAGTACTTC CASSSLYGPPQETQYF
TRBJ1-2 TRBD1 NA TRBV12-5 TGTGCTAGTTCTCCGGGACAGGCCTATGGCTACACCTTC CASSPGQAYGYTF
TRBJ2-3 NA NA TRBV30 TGTGCCTGGCGGGACAGCGGGGCCGGCACGCAGTATTTT CAWRDSGAGTQYF
TRBJ2-7 TRBD1 NA TRBV15 TGTGCCACCAGTAGGGACAGGGGCTACGAGCAGTACTTC CATSRDRGYEQYF
TRBJ1-2 NA NA TRBV21-1 TGTGCCAGCAGCAAAGAATCCGACTATGGCTACACCTTC CASSKESDYGYTF
TRBJ2-7 TRBD1 NA TRBV18 TGTGCCAGCTCACCCCCGATCCGGACAGGGCCCTTGCGGCAGTACTTC CASSPPIRTGPLRQYF
TRBJ2-4 TRBD1 NA TRBV7-8 TGTGCCAGCAGTCAGGACAGGGGGTCCGACATTCAGTACTTC CASSQDRGSDIQYF
TRBJ1-5 TRBD1 NA TRBV7-6 TGTGCCAGCAGCTTAGCGCCGGGACAGGGGTCTCAGCCCCAGCATTTT CASSLAPGQGSQPQHF
TRBJ2-7 NA NA TRBV21-1 TGTGCCAGCTCGTTAAAGACAGGGTCCTACGAGCAGTACTTC CASSLKTGSYEQYF
TRBJ2-5 TRBD1 once TRBV9 TGTGCCAGCAGCCGCCGCCAGGGGGCGATTGGAGCCCAGTACTTC CASSRRQGAIGAQYF
TRBJ2-7 NA NA TRBV23-1 TGCGCCAGCAGTCGCTTCGGACAGTACCACGAGCAGTACTTC CASSRFGQYHEQYF
TRBJ2-2 TRBD1 NA TRBV9 TGTGCCAGCAGCTCCCGGACAGGAAGGGCCGGGGAGCTGTTTTTT CASSSRTGRAGELFF
TRBJ1-3 NA NA TRBV2 TGTGCCAGCAGTGGACAGGCGGTTTACTCTGGAAACACCATATATTTT CASSGQAVYSGNTIYF
TRBJ2-3 NA NA TRBV29-1 TGCAGCCCCAGTCCCGTTTTCGGCACAGATACGCAGTATTTT CSPSPVFGTDTQYF
TRBJ2-3 NA NA TRBV5-1 TGCGCCAGCAGCTTGGGGGATACGCAGTATTTT CASSLGDTQYF
TRBJ1-2 NA NA TRBV7-9 TGTGCCAGCAGCCCCCCCTCCGGCAGGGAAGGCGGCTACACCTTC CASSPPSGREGGYTF
TRBJ2-7 NA NA TRBV4-2 TGTGCCAGCAGCCAAGGTCAGGGAAGCTACGAGCAGTACTTC CASSQGQGSYEQYF
TRBJ2-1 NA NA TRBV2 TGTGCCAGCAGTGAAGCGCTTTTGCCATGGCAGTTCTTC CASSEALLPWQFF
TRBJ2-7 NA once TRBV30 TGTGCCCGGTCGGTTAGGTCTGCCTCCTACGAGCAGTACTTC CARSVRSASYEQYF
TRBJ1-2 NA NA TRBV5-5 TGTGCCAGCAGCCCCGGGACCTACTATGGCTACACCTTC CASSPGTYYGYTF
TRBJ2-7 NA NA TRBV9 TGTGCCAGCAGCCCGGGACCTAGCTCCTACGAGCAGTACTTC CASSPGPSSYEQYF
TRBJ2-5 TRBD2 once TRBV2 TGTGCCAGCAGTTACGGGGGGGGTAGAGAGACCCAGTACTTC CASSYGGGRETQYF
TRBJ1-2 TRBD1 NA TRBV2 TGTGCCAGCAGCGAGGGGGCGCGAGGCTACACCTTC CASSEGARGYTF
TRBJ2-3 TRBD2 NA TRBV11-2 TGTGCCAGCAGCTTAGAGACTAGCGGGGGCCTCACAGATACGCAGTATTTT CASSLETSGGLTDTQYF
TRBJ2-3 NA once TRBV11-2 TGTGCCAGCAGCCATACAGATACGCAGTATTTT CASSHTDTQYF